The T cell receptor beta chain under discussion was sequenced for a study of T cell responses to AZD1222 COVID-19 vaccine. Study findings and constraints: As reported, nearly half of all spike-specific TCRs target variant regions that are unmutated. The study found vaccine-associated CD4 TCRs spanning spike, dominant at 160-218 and 743-854. Possibly, clonal diversity was underestimated; donors were largely white British and included more females.

With respect to this clone: Its antigen is unknown.

Generated by immunoSEQ multiplex PCR, the TCRdb table keeps only in-frame clones and is missing some. The repertoire has around 180,000 clones, about 89% of them found once; the top ten carry less than 3%. Trimming removed 5 bases from V and 5 bases from J, with 16 bases in between. Germline V CDR1 and CDR2: LNHDA, SQIVND (reference sequence). The CDR3 is 14 residues long. V usage is TRBV19 and J usage is TRBJ2-7, with a possible D match to TRBD1 (5 bases). This receptor was obtained from an adult in good health. Sequenced material: peripheral blood, taken on day 0 of MenACWY control vaccination. The CDR3: CASSYGQGNHEQYF. The DNA of the CDR3 is TGTGCCAGTAGTTATGGGCAGGGCAACCACGAGCAGTACTTC.